What follows are 9 T cell receptor beta chains derived from one specimen sequenced in a study of PD-L1 blockade in urothelial cancer. The sample's time point: pretreatment peripheral blood. This table comes from immunoSEQ multiplex PCR, and its TCRdb copy is limited to in-frame clones, with some not included. The sample has around 79,000 clones, approximately 80% seen once. This material consisted of PBMCs, taken around atezolizumab (anti-PD-L1) treatment. The origin of the receptors is a man between 35 and 55 years old with urothelial cancer.

The V gene is TRBV6-1, the J gene TRBJ1-1, with 9 bases fitting TRBD1. CDR3 length: 14 residues. V trimming: 6 bases; J trimming: 4 bases; junction bases outside the gene matches: 6. Germline loops: CDR1 MNHNS, CDR2 SASEGT. CDR3 sequence reads: CASSLQGASTEAFF. In nucleotides, the CDR3 is TGTGCCAGCAGCTTACAGGGGGCGAGCACTGAAGCTTTCTTT.

This rearrangement joins TRBV5-1 to TRBJ2-3, with D unresolved. V dropped 3 bases and J dropped 1 base, with 15 bases sitting between them. The CDR3 spans 16 residues. The germline V gene encodes CDR1 SGHRS and CDR2 YFSETQ. The chain's CDR3 is CASSWPLGTGTDTQYF. As DNA, the CDR3 is TGCGCCAGCAGCTGGCCCCTGGGCACCGGCACAGATACGCAGTATTTT.

The chain has TRBV19 and TRBJ2-6; tentative D call: TRBD2 (6 bases). Trimming stripped 5 bases from V and 1 base from J, with 9 bases between. Germline-derived CDR1 and CDR2 are LNHDA and SQIVND (reference sequence). CDR3 length equals 15 residues. Here the CDR3 reads CASSVGGSGANVLTF. The CDR3 nucleotides are TGTGCCAGTAGTGTGGGGGGATCTGGGGCCAACGTCCTGACTTTC.

A single count supports this clone. The chain joins TRBV19 to TRBJ1-2; the D gene is possibly TRBD1 (6 bases). The CDR3 sequence is 12 residues long. V lost 5 bases and J 8 bases, leaving 12 bases between the germline ends. Per the germline V gene, CDR1 is LNHDA and CDR2 is SQIVND (reference sequence). CDR3 loop: CASSPYRDGYTF. CDR3 DNA sequence: TGTGCCAGTAGTCCTTACAGGGACGGCTACACCTTC.

This chain uses TRBV18 with TRBJ2-3; a weak D match, TRBD2 (6 bases). V was cut by 4 bases and J by 3 bases, with 23 bases left in between. The CDR3 length is 18 residues. Germline V gene data show CDR1 as KGHSH and CDR2 as LQKENI. As DNA, the CDR3 is TGTGCCAGCTCACAAGCCGGTATTGGGGCTAGCGCGACAGATACGCAGTATTTT. Translation: CASSQAGIGASATDTQYF. The entire variable domain, with the rest obtained from reference TRBV18 and TRBJ2-3, is as follows: NAGVMQNPRHLVRRRGQEARLRCSPMKGHSHVYWYRQLPEEGLKFMVYLQKENIIDESGMPKERFSAEFPKEGPSILRIQQVVRGDSAAYFCASSQAGIGASATDTQYFGPGTRLTVL.

This clone was picked up one time. The chain joins TRBV5-1 to TRBJ2-1; D call uncertain. Trimming pared 3 bases from V and 5 bases from J, leaving 3 bases between. Germline values: CDR1 SGHRS, CDR2 YFSETQ. The CDR3 has 11 residues. For the CDR3, the DNA is TGCGCCAGCAGCTACAACAATGAGCAGTTCTTC. As protein: CASSYNNEQFF.

This clone was seen once. The rearrangement joins TRBV6-1 to TRBJ2-1, with 8 bases aligning to TRBD2. This CDR3 spans 17 amino acids. The J segment lost 0 bases and the V segment lost 4 bases, leaving 8 bases of the junction unmatched. The germline gives CDR1 MNHNS, CDR2 SASEGT. The CDR3 loop reads CASSVTSGGSSYNEQFF. The CDR3 region has the DNA TGTGCCAGCAGTGTTACTAGCGGAGGGAGCTCCTACAATGAGCAGTTCTTC.

The rearrangement uses TRBV11-2 and TRBJ2-1; 13 bases line up with TRBD2. V was pared by 6 bases and J by 8 bases, with 7 bases of the junction left unmatched. The V gene's germline CDR1 is SGHAT and CDR2 FQNNGV. This CDR3 is 15 amino acids long. CDR3 residues: CASSGGTSGKDEQFF. Here the CDR3 DNA reads TGTGCCAGCAGTGGGGGGACTAGCGGGAAGGATGAGCAGTTCTTC.

The chain joins TRBV9 to TRBJ2-1; 7 nucleotides agree with TRBD2. The CDR3 is 13 amino acids. Per germline, CDR1 SGDLS and CDR2 YYNGEE. After removal of 3 bases from V and 8 bases from J, the junction contained 5 bases not matched to a gene. CDR3 in amino acids: CASSGTSSHEQFF. The CDR3 region has the DNA TGTGCCAGCAGCGGGACTAGTTCACATGAGCAGTTCTTC.